These 32 T cell receptor beta chains share one sample of origin, sequenced in a study of shared clonotypes between healthy human individuals. In the naive CD8 group, cells lacked CD45RO and were positively selected for CCR7, so terminally differentiated effector memory CD45RA+ cells were left out. TCRdb's table, derived via immunoSEQ multiplex PCR, lists solely in-frame clones and lacks some. The sample includes about 1,900,000 clones, about 95% of them seen just once. The specimen sequenced was naive CD8+ T cells sorted from blood. The receptor set was obtained from a man aged 18 to 35 in good health.

The genes are TRBV30 and TRBJ2-5; no firm D call. There are 13 residues in the CDR3. Trimming took 7 bases from V and 2 from J, leaving 14 bases between them. Germline CDR1 reads GTSNPN; CDR2 reads SVGIG (reference sequence). CDR3 sequence (DNA): TGTGCCTCATTCGTCTTCGAGCAAGAGACCCAGTACTTC. Translated: CASFVFEQETQYF.

The rearrangement uses TRBV9 and TRBJ2-7; D uncertain. Germline-derived CDR1 and CDR2 are SGDLS and YYNGEE. The CDR3 contains 14 residues. The V gene lost 4 bases and the J gene lost 5 bases, with 16 bases spanning the gap. The CDR3 here is CASSRASDPNEQYF. The CDR3 DNA reads TGTGCCAGCAGCAGAGCCTCGGACCCCAACGAGCAGTACTTC.

The J gene is TRBJ2-2, the V gene TRBV18; the D gene could be TRBD1 or TRBD2 (6 bases each). The CDR3 consists of 15 residues. Trimming left V 6 bases short and J 3 bases short, with 14 bases between. Germline V gene sequence: CDR1 KGHSH, CDR2 LQKENI. The CDR3: CASSPVGGDTGELFF. CDR3 in DNA: TGTGCCAGCTCGCCTGTGGGGGGCGACACCGGGGAGCTGTTTTTT.

This chain joins TRBV27 and TRBJ2-7, with TRBD1 identical over 9 bases. This CDR3 is built from 16 residues. V trimming: 6 bases; J trimming: 7 bases; junction bases outside the gene matches: 16. Germline assignment: CDR1 MNHEY and CDR2 SMNVEV (reference sequence). CDR3 loop: CASSPMIRQGVFEQYF. CDR3 DNA: TGTGCCAGCAGCCCAATGATAAGACAGGGGGTCTTTGAGCAGTACTTC.

The chain joins TRBV4-1 to TRBJ2-7, with D maybe TRBD2 (6 bases). CDR3 length equals 14 residues. In germline, CDR1 is MGHRA, CDR2 YSYEKL. The V gene lost 4 bases and the J gene lost 6 bases, with 16 bases spanning the gap. This CDR3 is CASSPPGTPGEQYF. The CDR3, as DNA: TGCGCCAGCAGCCCACCCGGGACTCCCGGCGAGCAGTACTTC.

A word on this clone: A junction end diverges from the germline sequence, so it may reflect a read error. The chain links TRBV19 to TRBJ1-2; 9 nucleotides line up with TRBD1. Germline assignment: CDR1 LNHDA and CDR2 SQIVND (reference sequence). This CDR3 has 11 residues. As DNA, the CDR3 is TGTGCCAGGGGACAGGGTGAAAAGGAACCCTTC. Its protein product is CARGQGEKEPF.

V is TRBV10-2 and J is TRBJ1-4, with 9 bases fitting TRBD1. The germline V gene encodes CDR1 WSHSY and CDR2 SAAADI. J was trimmed by 8 bases and V by 5 bases; bases with no gene match: 12. The CDR3 is made up of 16 amino acids. CDR3 DNA: TGCGCCAGCAGTTCACTATCCGGGACAGGGCCGGAAAAACTGTTTTTT. Translating it yields CASSSLSGTGPEKLFF.

The chain carries TRBV5-6 and TRBJ2-5, with D possibly TRBD1 on 6 matching bases. This CDR3 comprises 15 residues. V was pared by 3 bases and J by 2 bases, with 14 bases between. Germline V gene data show CDR1 as SGHDT and CDR2 as YYEEEE. In DNA, the CDR3 is TGTGCCAGCAGCTGGGCAGGGGTTGGGCAAGAGACCCAGTACTTC. Residues: CASSWAGVGQETQYF.

This clone was recorded once. Other DNA variants within this sample encode the same CDR3. V gene TRBV27 combines with J gene TRBJ1-5, with D possibly TRBD1 on 5 matching bases. The CDR3 runs 15 residues. V lost 2 bases and J 1 base, leaving 9 bases between the germline ends. Germline CDR1 reads MNHEY; CDR2 reads SMNVEV (reference sequence). The DNA for the CDR3 is TGTGCCAGCAGTTTAGGGGGGATGAGCAATCAGCCCCAGCATTTT. Its protein product is CASSLGGMSNQPQHF.

The chain combines TRBV2 with TRBJ1-4; 11 nucleotides align to TRBD1. CDR1 SNHLY and CDR2 FYNNEI come from the germline V gene. The CDR3 is 15 amino acids. With 6 bases clipped from V and 7 bases from J, the junction kept 7 bases outside the gene matches. The CDR3 coding sequence is TGTGCCAGCAGCGCCCGGACAGGGGGCGTTGAAAAACTGTTTTTT. Residues: CASSARTGGVEKLFF.

This chain links TRBV27 with TRBJ2-3, with D perhaps assigned TRBD1 or TRBD2 (5 bases each). The CDR3 sequence is 15 residues long. Germline assignment: CDR1 MNHEY and CDR2 SMNVEV (reference sequence). Trimming took 5 bases from V and 0 from J, leaving 12 bases between them. The CDR3 loop reads CASSIMRGSTDTQYF. CDR3 DNA sequence: TGTGCCAGCAGTATCATGAGGGGAAGCACAGATACGCAGTATTTT.

Points on this clone: A read error may account for a junction end that differs from germline. The genes are TRBV7-7 and TRBJ2-1, with a tentative D call TRBD2 (5 bases). The CDR3 sequence is 15 residues long. From germline, CDR1 is SSHAT and CDR2 FNYEAQ (reference sequence). The CDR3 DNA is TGTGCTAGCAGCTTAGGGCTAGCTGCCTACAATGAGCAGTTCTTC. Translated: CASSLGLAAYNEQFF. The entire variable domain, with the rest obtained from reference TRBV7-7 and TRBJ2-1, is as follows: GAGVSQSPRYKVTKRGQDVTLRCDPISSHATLYWYQQALGQGPEFLTYFNYEAQPDKSGLPSDRFSAERPEGSISTLTIQRTEQRDSAMYRCASSLGLAAYNEQFFGPGTRLTVL.

This rearrangement joins TRBV13 to TRBJ2-7, with 7 bases matching TRBD1. Germline CDR1 is PRHDT and CDR2 is FYEKMQ (reference sequence). With 5 bases clipped from V and 0 bases from J, the junction kept 10 bases outside the gene matches. The CDR3 length is 16 residues. CDR3 loop: CASSPGGQGSSYEQYF. For the CDR3, the DNA is TGTGCCAGCAGCCCAGGGGGTCAGGGTAGCTCCTACGAGCAGTACTTC.

CDR3 in amino acids: CATSGEAASQGAQYF. Here the CDR3 DNA reads TGTGCCACCAGCGGTGAAGCGGCCTCTCAGGGTGCGCAGTATTTT. This sequence joins TRBV15 and TRBJ2-3; D could derive from TRBD1 or TRBD2 (5 bases each). CDR1 and CDR2 (germline): LNHNV, YYDKDF (reference sequence). V was pared by 5 bases and J by 10 bases, with 22 bases between. The CDR3 sequence is 15 residues long.

The V and J genes are TRBV21-1 and TRBJ2-7. TRBV21-1 is a pseudogene locus. This CDR3 spans 17 amino acids. CDR3 sequence: CASSKALRSEDRGEQYF. The CDR3 DNA follows: TGTGCCAGCAGCAAAGCGTTAAGGTCCGAAGACAGAGGGGAGCAGTACTTC.

V gene TRBV5-6 combines with J gene TRBJ1-1; no firm D call. This CDR3 is built from 13 residues. The germline CDR1 and CDR2 sequences are SGHDT and YYEEEE. V lost 6 bases, J lost 5 bases, and 14 bases lay in between. The CDR3 region is CASTREESTEAFF. CDR3 sequence (DNA): TGTGCCAGCACACGGGAAGAATCGACTGAAGCTTTCTTT.

This chain connects TRBV10-3 to TRBJ2-7; D remains ambiguous. Germline values: CDR1 ENHRY, CDR2 SYGVKD. V dropped 3 bases and J dropped 4 bases, with 13 bases sitting between them. CDR3 size: 14 residues. The CDR3 sequence: CAISDFDHTYEQYF. In DNA form, the CDR3 reads TGTGCCATCAGTGATTTCGACCATACGTACGAGCAGTACTTC.

The genes are TRBV5-6 and TRBJ2-3; 9 nucleotides line up with TRBD2. V shed 0 bases, J shed 2 bases, and the junction held 4 bases outside the gene matches. This CDR3 contains 16 residues. The germline CDR1 and CDR2 sequences are SGHDT and YYEEEE. CDR3 bases: TGTGCCAGCAGCTTGGAGACTAGCGGACCCACAGATACGCAGTATTTT. This codes for CASSLETSGPTDTQYF.

J is TRBJ2-7 and V is TRBV2; D call uncertain. This CDR3 is 13 amino acids long. Trimming took off 8 bases at V and 1 base at J, with 12 bases between the two ends. CDR1 is SNHLY, CDR2 FYNNEI, per germline. The CDR3: CASGPGFSYEQYF. In nucleotides, the CDR3 is TGTGCCAGCGGACCAGGTTTTTCCTACGAGCAGTACTTC.

As concerns this clone: The sample has other DNA sequences that encode this CDR3 too. V is TRBV7-2 and J is TRBJ2-7; D remains ambiguous. The CDR3 has 13 residues. Germline assignment: CDR1 SGHTA and CDR2 FQGNSA. Deletions cut 1 base from V and 3 bases from J, with 7 bases between. The CDR3 loop reads CASSLVSGYEQYF. The CDR3 coding sequence is TGTGCCAGCAGCTTAGTCAGTGGCTACGAGCAGTACTTC.

The chain recombines TRBV29-1 with TRBJ2-4; unclear D gene. The CDR3 has 13 amino acids. Trimming left V 0 bases short and J 4 bases short, with 7 bases between. The germline CDR1 and CDR2 sequences are SQVTM and ANQGSEA. In DNA, the CDR3 is TGCAGCGTTGAAGAGGATTCGAAAAACATTCAGTACTTC. Its protein product is CSVEEDSKNIQYF. The entire variable domain, with the rest obtained from reference TRBV29-1 and TRBJ2-4, is as follows: SAVISQKPSRDICQRGTSLTIQCQVDSQVTMMFWYRQQPGQSLTLIATANQGSEATYESGFVIDKFPISRPNLTFSTLTVSNMSPEDSSIYLCSVEEDSKNIQYFGAGTRLSVL.

The gene calls are TRBV30 and TRBJ2-3; 11 positions match TRBD2. Germline lookup yields CDR1 GTSNPN and CDR2 SVGIG (reference sequence). The CDR3 length is 17 residues. V shed 1 base and J 2 bases; nucleotides not matched to a gene: 8. CDR3 sequence (DNA): TGTGCCTGGAGTGGAATACTAGCGGGAGTCTACACAGATACGCAGTATTTT. It specifies CAWSGILAGVYTDTQYF. The entire variable domain, with the rest obtained from reference TRBV30 and TRBJ2-3, is as follows: SQTIHQWPATLVQPVGSPLSLECTVEGTSNPNLYWYRQAAGRGLQLLFYSVGIGQISSEVPQNLSASRPQDRQFILSSKKLLLSDSGFYLCAWSGILAGVYTDTQYFGPGTRLTVL.

The rearrangement joins TRBV27 to TRBJ1-6; 7 positions agree with TRBD1. With V trimmed by 2 bases and J by 7 bases, 5 bases remained unmatched. This CDR3 is built from 15 residues. Germline loops: CDR1 MNHEY, CDR2 SMNVEV (reference sequence). The CDR3 nucleotides are TGTGCCAGCAGTTTAGGAGGGGGCAACAATTCACCCCTCCACTTT. This translates into CASSLGGGNNSPLHF.

Of note for this clone: This CDR3 is also generated by other DNA sequences in the sample. The V and J genes are TRBV27 and TRBJ1-1; weak D call: TRBD1 (5 bases). The germline gives CDR1 MNHEY, CDR2 SMNVEV (reference sequence). There are 14 residues in the CDR3. Trimming left V 2 bases short and J 5 bases short, with 12 bases between. The CDR3 region is CASSLRQGGTEAFF. The CDR3 DNA sequence: TGTGCCAGCAGTTTAAGGCAGGGTGGGACTGAAGCTTTCTTT.

The chain is built from TRBV4-1 and TRBJ2-7; 7 positions match TRBD2. Germline V CDR1 and CDR2: MGHRA, YSYEKL. Trimming removed 4 bases from V and 2 bases from J; junction bases left unmatched: 8. This CDR3 region has 15 residues. CDR3 protein: CASSPRPLATYEQYF. The CDR3 nucleotides are TGCGCCAGCAGCCCGAGACCACTAGCGACCTACGAGCAGTACTTC.

The chain employs TRBV28 and TRBJ2-7; no reliable D call. Germline loops: CDR1 MDHEN, CDR2 SYDVKM. Trimming left V 3 bases short and J 4 bases short, with 22 bases between. CDR3 length equals 17 residues. The CDR3 sequence: CASSFSVGFSHLYEQYF. The CDR3 nucleotides read TGTGCCAGCAGTTTTTCAGTAGGATTTTCGCACCTATACGAGCAGTACTTC.

CDR3 sequence (DNA): TGTGCCAGCAGCCAAGAGACTAGCGGGCCCCAAGAGACCCAGTACTTC. Residues: CASSQETSGPQETQYF. V is TRBV4-2 and J is TRBJ2-5; 10 bases are shared with TRBD2. The CDR3 sequence is 16 residues long. Germline V gene sequence: CDR1 LGHNA, CDR2 YNFKEQ. V gave up 0 bases and J gave up 1 base; unmatched junction bases: 2.

The chain uses TRBV5-1 and TRBJ2-3, with a weak D call TRBD2 (6 bases). V was pared by 3 bases and J by 4 bases, with 15 bases between. Looked up from germline, CDR1 is SGHRS and CDR2 is YFSETQ. The CDR3 sequence is 15 residues long. CDR3 sequence reads: CASSSGDGGPDTQYF. In DNA form, the CDR3 reads TGCGCCAGCAGCTCGGGGGACGGCGGCCCAGATACGCAGTATTTT.

Here the CDR3 reads CAATLAALYNEQFF. CDR3 nucleotides: TGTGCCGCCACGCTAGCGGCGTTATACAATGAGCAGTTCTTC. The rearrangement links TRBV7-9 to TRBJ2-1; 7 bases agree with TRBD2. Germline V gene data show CDR1 as SEHNR and CDR2 as FQNEAQ (reference sequence). J was trimmed by 4 bases and V by 11 bases; bases with no gene match: 11. This CDR3 has 14 residues.

The V and J genes are TRBV19 and TRBJ2-2, with 8 bases matching TRBD1. The CDR3 contains 15 residues. J gave up 7 bases and V 6 bases, and 10 bases lay outside the gene matches. Germline CDR1 and CDR2: LNHDA and SQIVND (reference sequence). CDR3 sequence: CASSAGQGLSGELFF. The CDR3 coding sequence is TGTGCCAGTAGCGCCGGACAGGGTTTAAGCGGGGAGCTGTTTTTT.

With respect to this clone: The sample carries other DNA sequences with the same CDR3. This sequence joins TRBV14 and TRBJ2-7; 8 bases are shared with TRBD1. From germline, CDR1 is SGHDN and CDR2 FVKESK. Trimming removed 3 bases from V and 3 bases from J; junction bases left unmatched: 4. The CDR3 consists of 14 residues. The CDR3 nucleotides read TGTGCCAGCAGCCAGGGGACAGGTATCTACGAGCAGTACTTC. Its translation is CASSQGTGIYEQYF. Filled out from reference TRBV14 and TRBJ2-7, the complete variable domain reads EAGVTQFPSHSVIEKGQTVTLRCDPISGHDNLYWYRRVMGKEIKFLLHFVKESKQDESGMPNNRFLAERTGGTYSTLKVQPAELEDSGVYFCASSQGTGIYEQYFGPGTRLTVT.

The V and J genes are TRBV9 and TRBJ2-2; TRBD2 matches 7 bases. The CDR3 has 14 residues. V trimming: 6 bases; J trimming: 1 base; junction bases outside the gene matches: 3. The germline V gene encodes CDR1 SGDLS and CDR2 YYNGEE. Here the CDR3 DNA reads TGTGCCAGCACCACGGGGGGGAACACCGGGGAGCTGTTTTTT. Amino acid sequence: CASTTGGNTGELFF.